The source of this T cell receptor beta chain is a study of cytomegalovirus exposure and HLA in healthy donors. Study results and limitations: As immune exposure information, only CMV serostatus was available.

The PCR made use of 60 Vbeta and 13 Jbeta primers. Assay used: immunoSEQ multiplex PCR; TCRdb lists only in-frame clones, some missing. Of about 130,000 clones in the sample, about 69% were seen once. A remark on this clone: What it recognizes is unknown.

This CDR3 contains 13 residues. The germline V gene encodes CDR1 LGHNA and CDR2 YSLEER. V lost 5 bases to trimming and J lost 6 bases, with 13 bases between them. Sequencing input: PBMCs. The clonotype was recovered from a young man in good health and CMV-seronegative. The chain employs TRBV4-3 and TRBJ1-1, with D perhaps matching TRBD1 (5 bases). CDR3 nucleotides: TGCGCCAGCAGCTTAATACAGGAATCTGAAGCTTTCTTT. The encoded protein is CASSLIQESEAFF.